This T cell receptor beta chain stems from a study of response to subunit inactivated influenza vaccine. TCRdb called the RT-PCR reads again in MiXCR, with one record for every CDR3 protein. This table holds about 170,000 distinct CDR3 sequences, more than 10% found once. The CDR3 loop spans 16 amino acids. Germline CDR1 and CDR2: SEHNR and FQNEAQ (reference sequence). V was pared by 5 bases and J by 3 bases, with 13 bases of the junction left unmatched. The sample was also reused in another study, on T cells expressing NK-cell markers. That source adds: Scientists made TCR beta cDNA using 5'RACE template switching with UMIs. Restricting sorting to alpha-beta TCR T cells was achieved in several experiments by an anti-gamma-delta TCR antibody. Six or seven donors showed dominant NKG2C+ clonotypes comprising about 1.0-7.5% of their CD8+ T cells. Among a few donors, these clonotypes also ranked first in the CD3+CD56-NKG2C+ fraction.

The starting material was CD8+ T cells sorted from PBMCs, obtained roughly 13 days after vaccination. This TCR was sampled from a man in his forties or fifties who received an inactivated influenza vaccine. The gene calls are TRBV7-9 and TRBJ2-7; TRBD1 matches 7 bases. This chain's CDR3 is CASSLSRGTAYYEQYF. The CDR3 DNA sequence: TGTGCCAGCAGCCTATCCAGGGGGACGGCTTACTACGAGCAGTACTTC. Looking up the rest from reference TRBV7-9 and TRBJ2-7 gives the full variable domain: DTGVSQNPRHKITKRGQNVTFRCDPISEHNRLYWYRQTLGQGPEFLTYFQNEAQLEKSRLLSDRFSAERPKGSFSTLEIQRTEQGDSAMYLCASSLSRGTAYYEQYFGPGTRLTVT.